The 25 T cell receptor beta chains given below trace back to one sample, sequenced in a study of CD4 T cells in relation to SARS-CoV-2 and coronaviruses. Before the COVID-19 pandemic, during about 2011-2018, CD4+ T cells were taken from unexposed donors. CD4+ T cells were isolated from the cells after around eleven days of culture. Their recognized antigens are unknown. Assay used: immunoSEQ multiplex PCR; TCRdb lists only in-frame clones, some missing. Of about 22,000 clones in the sample, less than 70% were seen once. The sequencing input was CD4+ T cells from PBMCs, cultured in vitro. The receptors originated from a human donor in good health.

The V gene is TRBV19, the J gene TRBJ2-5, with 9 bases fitting TRBD1. This CDR3 contains 13 residues. Germline V lookup: CDR1 LNHDA, CDR2 SQIVND (reference sequence). With V trimmed by 10 bases and J by 4 bases, 7 bases remained unmatched. The chain's CDR3 is CATGDRVGETQYF. The CDR3 nucleotides read TGTGCCACCGGGGACAGGGTGGGAGAGACCCAGTACTTC.

The CDR3 DNA is TGCGCCAGCGGGGGTTGGACAGATACGCAGTATTTT. This gives the protein CASGGWTDTQYF. The gene calls are TRBV5-1 and TRBJ2-3; D assignment may be TRBD1 or TRBD2 (5 bases each). The CDR3 extends over 12 amino acids. The germline V and J ends were trimmed by 7 bases and 3 bases, with 9 bases remaining between them. Germline CDR1 reads SGHRS; CDR2 reads YFSETQ. Supplemented by reference TRBV5-1 and TRBJ2-3, the full variable domain reads KAGVTQTPRYLIKTRGQQVTLSCSPISGHRSVSWYQQTPGQGLQFLFEYFSETQRNKGNFPGRFSGRQFSNSRSEMNVSTLELGDSALYLCASGGWTDTQYFGPGTRLTVL.

The chain carries TRBV7-2 and TRBJ1-5; D is ambiguous. The CDR3 length is 13 residues. The germline CDR1 and CDR2 sequences are SGHTA and FQGNSA. V lost 1 base to trimming and J lost 8 bases, with 9 bases between them. CDR3 coding DNA: TGTGCCAGCAGCTTAGGAGCCTCTGAGCCCCAGCATTTT. It translates to CASSLGASEPQHF. The variable domain in full, completed from reference TRBV7-2 and TRBJ1-5, reads GAGVSQSPSNKVTEKGKDVELRCDPISGHTALYWYRQSLGQGLEFLIYFQGNSAPDKSGLPSDRFSAERTGGSVSTLTIQRTQQEDSAVYLCASSLGASEPQHFGDGTRLSIL.

The chain couples TRBV6-6 to TRBJ1-1; 7 nucleotides agree with TRBD1. V lost 0 bases, J lost 2 bases, and 3 bases stayed unmatched. Germline V CDR1 and CDR2: MNHNY, SVGAGI (reference sequence). The CDR3 length is 15 residues. The CDR3 DNA sequence: TGTGCCAGCAGTTACTCTCGGGACAGCAACACTGAAGCTTTCTTT. Residues: CASSYSRDSNTEAFF.

The chain carries TRBV6-5 and TRBJ1-6; 8 positions agree with TRBD1. CDR3 length equals 15 residues. Germline V CDR1 and CDR2: MNHEY, SVGAGI. J gave up 7 bases and V 4 bases, and 6 bases lay outside the gene matches. CDR3: CASSSSGGDNSPLHF. DNA for the CDR3: TGTGCCAGCAGTTCATCAGGGGGCGACAATTCACCCCTCCACTTT.

The J gene is TRBJ1-4, the V gene TRBV4-3; D uncertain. CDR1 and CDR2 (germline): LGHNA, YSLEER. Trimming took 0 bases from V and 7 from J, leaving 12 bases between them. CDR3 length: 15 amino acids. The CDR3 spells CASSQDEGWGEKLFF. Here the CDR3 DNA reads TGCGCCAGCAGCCAAGATGAGGGCTGGGGTGAAAAACTGTTTTTT.

The chain employs TRBV7-2 and TRBJ2-1; D unresolved. The CDR3 totals 13 residues. V was pared by 5 bases and J by 8 bases, with 13 bases between. Germline V CDR1 and CDR2: SGHTA, FQGNSA. Here the CDR3 reads CASSRTHPYEQFF. CDR3 sequence (DNA): TGTGCCAGCAGCAGGACGCACCCCTATGAGCAGTTCTTC.

This clone was detected only a few times. The V gene is TRBV5-6, the J gene TRBJ2-7, with 12 bases matching TRBD2. J gave up 2 bases and V 4 bases, and 4 bases lay outside the gene matches. Germline CDR1 reads SGHDT; CDR2 reads YYEEEE. This CDR3 region has 15 residues. CDR3 in DNA: TGTGCCAGCAGCCAACTAGCGGGGGGTACCTACGAGCAGTACTTC. Its protein is CASSQLAGGTYEQYF.

The gene calls are TRBV6-2 or TRBV6-3 and TRBJ1-2, with unresolved D. CDR3 size: 14 residues. V lost 4 bases and J 8 bases, leaving 17 bases between the germline ends. Germline-derived CDR1 and CDR2 are MNHEY and SVGEGT. CDR3 sequence: CASSSRNTYLGYTF. Written as DNA, the CDR3 is TGTGCCAGCAGTTCAAGAAATACATATTTGGGCTACACCTTC.

This clone has just a few counts. The chain employs TRBV7-6 and TRBJ2-1, with 9 bases lining up with TRBD2. CDR3 length equals 17 residues. Germline CDR1 reads SGHVS; CDR2 reads FNYEAQ. With 5 bases clipped from V and 0 bases from J, the junction kept 8 bases outside the gene matches. The CDR3 DNA sequence: TGTGCCAGCAGCCCAGCTGGACTAGCGAGCTCCTACAATGAGCAGTTCTTC. Residues: CASSPAGLASSYNEQFF.

This rearrangement joins TRBV7-2 to TRBJ2-3, with TRBD2 identical over 10 bases. The CDR3 loop spans 15 amino acids. V dropped 4 bases and J dropped 6; count of bases not matched to a gene: 7. CDR1 SGHTA and CDR2 FQGNSA come from the germline V gene. The chain's CDR3 is CASSSSGRADDTQYF. CDR3 coding DNA: TGTGCCAGCAGCTCCAGCGGGAGGGCCGATGATACGCAGTATTTT.

This clone showed up just a few times. The V call is TRBV4-1, the J call TRBJ2-3, with unresolved D. The germline gives CDR1 MGHRA, CDR2 YSYEKL. Trimming cost V 0 bases and J 5 bases, with 6 bases left between them. This CDR3 spans 13 amino acids. This chain's CDR3 is CASSQDDGDTQYF. The CDR3 coding sequence is TGCGCCAGCAGCCAAGATGATGGAGATACGCAGTATTTT.

V is TRBV6-6 and J is TRBJ2-7; D not resolved. The CDR3 consists of 12 residues. Germline-derived CDR1 and CDR2 are MNHNY and SVGAGI (reference sequence). Trimming pared 6 bases from V and 2 bases from J, leaving 8 bases between. The CDR3 protein is CASRKQTYEQYF. CDR3 bases: TGTGCCAGCAGGAAACAAACCTACGAGCAGTACTTC.

V gene TRBV19 combines with J gene TRBJ2-3; the match to TRBD1 covers 8 bases. The V segment lost 0 bases and the J segment 1 base; nucleotides outside the gene matches: 6. The CDR3 consists of 17 residues. Germline-derived CDR1 and CDR2 are LNHDA and SQIVND (reference sequence). The CDR3 loop is CASSIDQGTGGTDTQYF. The DNA of the CDR3 is TGTGCCAGTAGTATAGATCAGGGGACAGGAGGCACAGATACGCAGTATTTT.

J is TRBJ2-3 and V is TRBV2; 8 bases map to TRBD1. The germline CDR1 and CDR2 sequences are SNHLY and FYNNEI. The junction had 4 bases not matched to a gene; V was cut back by 4 bases and J by 1 base. The CDR3 runs to 15 residues. The CDR3 is CASSGQGIGTDTQYF. CDR3 in DNA: TGTGCCAGCAGTGGACAGGGGATAGGCACAGATACGCAGTATTTT.

This sequence joins TRBV30 and TRBJ1-5; D is uncertain. CDR1 is GTSNPN, CDR2 SVGIG, per germline (reference sequence). V was pared by 1 base and J by 2 bases, with 3 bases between. The CDR3 length is 12 residues. The CDR3 region has the DNA TGTGCCTGGAGTGCGCGCAATCAGCCCCAGCATTTT. Amino acid sequence: CAWSARNQPQHF.

The chain joins TRBV5-6 to TRBJ1-1; D is possibly TRBD1 (5 bases). Germline V CDR1 and CDR2: SGHDT, YYEEEE. V shed 1 base and J shed 3 bases, with 7 bases lying between them. The CDR3 spans 13 residues. The CDR3 DNA sequence: TGTGCCAGCAGCTTGTTGGGACACACTGAAGCTTTCTTT. It specifies CASSLLGHTEAFF. The whole variable domain, remainder taken from reference TRBV5-6 and TRBJ1-1, is DAGVTQSPTHLIKTRGQQVTLRCSPKSGHDTVSWYQQALGQGPQFIFQYYEEEERQRGNFPDRFSGHQFPNYSSELNVNALLLGDSALYLCASSLLGHTEAFFGQGTRLTVV.

The rearrangement links TRBV19 to TRBJ2-3; 9 nucleotides line up with TRBD2. V shed 6 bases and J 2 bases; nucleotides not matched to a gene: 12. CDR3 length: 17 residues. Germline-derived CDR1 and CDR2 are LNHDA and SQIVND (reference sequence). The CDR3 here is CASRNPELAGHTDTQYF. In DNA form, the CDR3 reads TGTGCCAGTAGAAACCCCGAGCTAGCGGGACACACAGATACGCAGTATTTT.

The chain employs TRBV2 and TRBJ2-7; TRBD2 is a possible D gene (6 bases). Germline CDR1 reads SNHLY; CDR2 reads FYNNEI. There are 19 residues in the CDR3. V was pared by 1 base and J by 4 bases, with 26 bases between. CDR3 sequence reads: CASSEGPRLTRPHLYEQYF. The CDR3 region has the DNA TGTGCCAGCAGTGAAGGGCCCCGGTTGACTAGGCCCCATTTATACGAGCAGTACTTC. Together with reference TRBV2 and TRBJ2-7, the CDR3 gives the full variable domain: EPEVTQTPSHQVTQMGQEVILRCVPISNHLYFYWYRQILGQKVEFLVSFYNNEISEKSEIFDDQFSVERPDGSNFTLKIRSTKLEDSAMYFCASSEGPRLTRPHLYEQYFGPGTRLTVT.

The CDR3 region is CASSLAGARHGYTF. In DNA, the CDR3 is TGTGCCAGCAGCTTAGCCGGCGCGAGACACGGCTACACCTTC. The V gene is TRBV7-2, the J gene TRBJ1-2; D unresolved. CDR1 is SGHTA and CDR2 is FQGNSA in the germline V gene. The V gene lost 0 bases and the J gene lost 8 bases, with 13 bases spanning the gap. The CDR3 is 14 residues long.

The chain is built from TRBV7-4 and TRBJ2-1, with a tentative D call TRBD2 (6 bases). V lost 6 bases and J 9 bases, leaving 21 bases between the germline ends. The CDR3 is 15 amino acids. The V gene's germline CDR1 is SGHVT and CDR2 SQSDAQ. The CDR3 sequence: CASSLELARIGEQFF. CDR3 in DNA: TGTGCCAGCAGTCTAGAGCTAGCGAGGATTGGTGAGCAGTTCTTC.

The chain carries TRBV11-1 and TRBJ2-3, with D tentatively TRBD1 or TRBD2 (5 bases each). Germline V gene sequence: CDR1 SGHAT, CDR2 FQDESV (reference sequence). The CDR3 extends over 14 amino acids. V was trimmed by 2 bases and J by 1 base, leaving 7 bases between them. The CDR3 sequence: CASSLMGGTDTQYF. CDR3 nucleotide sequence: TGTGCCAGCAGCTTAATGGGGGGCACAGATACGCAGTATTTT.

The V call is TRBV20-1, the J call TRBJ2-1; no clear D gene. V shed 3 bases and J shed 7 bases, with 7 bases lying between them. The germline gives CDR1 DFQATT, CDR2 SNEGSKA (reference sequence). There are 11 residues in the CDR3. Here the CDR3 DNA reads TGCAGTGCTAGTATCTGGAATGAGCAGTTCTTC. Protein: CSASIWNEQFF.

This clone was counted once. The chain is built from TRBV7-8 and TRBJ2-7, with D unclear. The V end lost 0 bases, the J end lost 2 bases, and 11 bases lay between the germline ends. This CDR3 region has 15 residues. CDR1 is SGHVS and CDR2 is FQNEAQ in the germline V gene. The CDR3 protein is CASSLAGRLPYEQYF. CDR3 bases: TGTGCCAGCAGCTTAGCGGGTCGCTTGCCCTACGAGCAGTACTTC. Looking up the rest from reference TRBV7-8 and TRBJ2-7 gives the full variable domain: GAGVSQSPRYKVAKRGQDVALRCDPISGHVSLFWYQQALGQGPEFLTYFQNEAQLDKSGLPSDRFFAERPEGSVSTLKIQRTQQEDSAVYLCASSLAGRLPYEQYFGPGTRLTVT.

The genes are TRBV7-9 and TRBJ2-7; D remains ambiguous. CDR1 is SEHNR and CDR2 is FQNEAQ in the germline V gene (reference sequence). V lost 1 base and J 1 base, leaving 11 bases between the germline ends. This CDR3 has 15 amino acids. CDR3 protein: CASSLGAWGSYEQYF. The CDR3 DNA sequence: TGTGCCAGCAGCTTAGGGGCATGGGGTTCCTACGAGCAGTACTTC.